The TCR beta chain described here comes from a study of response to subunit inactivated influenza vaccine. This CDR3 contains 15 residues. The V gene lost 2 bases and the J gene lost 2 bases, with 12 bases spanning the gap. CDR1 is SEHNR, CDR2 FQNEAQ, per germline (reference sequence). Many counts were recorded for this clonotype. Each CDR3 protein is one row after TCRdb ran MiXCR on the RT-PCR reads. The sample holds around 520,000 distinct CDR3 sequences, about an eighth seen once. The TCR originated in a man in his forties or fifties who received an inactivated influenza vaccine. The chain combines TRBV7-9 with TRBJ1-2; D is uncertain. The starting material was PBMCs from blood, obtained on the day of vaccination. CDR3 sequence: CASSLSSAANYGYTF. DNA for the CDR3: TGTGCCAGCAGCTTATCGTCAGCCGCCAACTATGGCTACACCTTC.